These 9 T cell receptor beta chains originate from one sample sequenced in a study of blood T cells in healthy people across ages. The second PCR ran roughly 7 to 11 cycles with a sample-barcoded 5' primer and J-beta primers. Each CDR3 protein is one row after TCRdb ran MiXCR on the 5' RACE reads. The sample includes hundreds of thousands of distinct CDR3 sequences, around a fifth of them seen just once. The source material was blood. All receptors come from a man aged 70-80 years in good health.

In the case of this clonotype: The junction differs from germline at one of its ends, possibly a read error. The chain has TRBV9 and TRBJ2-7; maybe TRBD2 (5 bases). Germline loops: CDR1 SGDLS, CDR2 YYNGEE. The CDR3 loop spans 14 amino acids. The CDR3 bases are TGTGCCAGTAGCGCAGCGTCGACTTCCTACGAGCAGTACTTC. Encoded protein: CASSAASTSYEQYF.

This chain's CDR3 is CSARTGSLPTPGELFF. The CDR3 region has the DNA TGCAGTGCCAGGACAGGGTCGCTCCCAACTCCCGGGGAGCTGTTTTTT. The rearrangement links TRBV20-1 to TRBJ2-2; the match to TRBD1 covers 8 bases. V dropped 6 bases and J dropped 6; count of bases not matched to a gene: 15. The CDR3 contains 16 residues. Germline-derived CDR1 and CDR2 are DFQATT and SNEGSKA (reference sequence).

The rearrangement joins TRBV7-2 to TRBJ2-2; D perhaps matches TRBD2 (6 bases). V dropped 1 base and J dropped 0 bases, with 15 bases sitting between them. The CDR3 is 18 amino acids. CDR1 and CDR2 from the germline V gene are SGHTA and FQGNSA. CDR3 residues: CASSLDVSGPSNTGELFF. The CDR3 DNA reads TGTGCCAGCAGCTTAGACGTTAGCGGCCCTTCGAACACCGGGGAGCTGTTTTTT. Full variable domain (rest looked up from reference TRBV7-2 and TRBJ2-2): GAGVSQSPSNKVTEKGKDVELRCDPISGHTALYWYRQSLGQGLEFLIYFQGNSAPDKSGLPSDRFSAERTGGSVSTLTIQRTQQEDSAVYLCASSLDVSGPSNTGELFFGEGSRLTVL.

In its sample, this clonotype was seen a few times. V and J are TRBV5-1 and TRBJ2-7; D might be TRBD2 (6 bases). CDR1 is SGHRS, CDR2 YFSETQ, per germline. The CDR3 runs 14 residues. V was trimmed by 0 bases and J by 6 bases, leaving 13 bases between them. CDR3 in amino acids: CASSLGQGGREQYF. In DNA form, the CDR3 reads TGCGCCAGCAGCTTGGGGCAGGGAGGTCGCGAGCAGTACTTC.

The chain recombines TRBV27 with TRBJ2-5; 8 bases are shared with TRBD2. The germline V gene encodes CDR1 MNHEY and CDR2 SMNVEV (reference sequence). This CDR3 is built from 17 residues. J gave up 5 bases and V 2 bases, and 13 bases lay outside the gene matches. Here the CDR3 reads CASSLRLAGPSGETQYF. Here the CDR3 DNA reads TGTGCCAGCAGTTTAAGGCTAGCGGGCCCGAGCGGGGAGACCCAGTACTTC.

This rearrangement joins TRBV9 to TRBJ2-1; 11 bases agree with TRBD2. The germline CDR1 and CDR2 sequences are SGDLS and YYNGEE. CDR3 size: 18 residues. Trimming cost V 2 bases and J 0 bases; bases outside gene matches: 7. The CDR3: CASSVSTSGSVSYNEQFF. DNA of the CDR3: TGTGCCAGCAGCGTGAGTACTAGCGGGAGTGTCTCCTACAATGAGCAGTTCTTC.

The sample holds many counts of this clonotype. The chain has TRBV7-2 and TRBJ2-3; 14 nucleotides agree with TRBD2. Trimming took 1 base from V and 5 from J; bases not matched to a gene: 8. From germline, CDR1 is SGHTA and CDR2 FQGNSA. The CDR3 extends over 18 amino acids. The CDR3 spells CASSLGTTSGRVRDTQYF. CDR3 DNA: TGTGCCAGCAGCTTAGGGACGACTAGCGGGAGGGTGAGAGATACGCAGTATTTT.

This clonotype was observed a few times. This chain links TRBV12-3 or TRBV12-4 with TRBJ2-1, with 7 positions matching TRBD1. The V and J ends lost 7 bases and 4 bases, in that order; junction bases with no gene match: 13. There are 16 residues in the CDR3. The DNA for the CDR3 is TGTGCCAGCACCAGGACAGGTCCGGTTTCTTACAATGAGCAGTTCTTC. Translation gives CASTRTGPVSYNEQFF.

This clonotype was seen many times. The CDR3 DNA reads TGCGCCAGCAGCCAAGATCCCGGGACACCAGGCAATGAGCAGTTCTTC. Amino acid sequence: CASSQDPGTPGNEQFF. The chain links TRBV4-3 to TRBJ2-1; D is possibly TRBD1 (6 bases). This CDR3 is built from 16 residues. Germline V gene data show CDR1 as LGHNA and CDR2 as YSLEER. V dropped 0 bases and J dropped 6 bases, with 15 bases sitting between them.